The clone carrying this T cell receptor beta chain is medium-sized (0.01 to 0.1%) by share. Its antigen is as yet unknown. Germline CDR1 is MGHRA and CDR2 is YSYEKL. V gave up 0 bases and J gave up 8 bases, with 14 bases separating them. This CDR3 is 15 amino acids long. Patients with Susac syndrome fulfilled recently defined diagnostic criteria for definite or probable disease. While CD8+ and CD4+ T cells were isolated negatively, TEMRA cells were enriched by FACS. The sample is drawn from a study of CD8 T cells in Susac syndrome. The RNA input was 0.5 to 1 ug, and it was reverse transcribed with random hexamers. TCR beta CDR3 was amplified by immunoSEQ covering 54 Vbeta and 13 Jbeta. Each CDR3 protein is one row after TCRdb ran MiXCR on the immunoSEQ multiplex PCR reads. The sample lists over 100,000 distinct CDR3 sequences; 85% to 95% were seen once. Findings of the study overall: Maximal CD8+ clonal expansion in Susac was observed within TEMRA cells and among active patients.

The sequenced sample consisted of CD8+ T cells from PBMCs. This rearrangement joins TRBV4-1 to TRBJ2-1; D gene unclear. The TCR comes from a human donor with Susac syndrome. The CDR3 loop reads CASSQESHQGYEQFF. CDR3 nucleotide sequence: TGCGCCAGCAGCCAAGAATCCCACCAAGGTTATGAGCAGTTCTTC.